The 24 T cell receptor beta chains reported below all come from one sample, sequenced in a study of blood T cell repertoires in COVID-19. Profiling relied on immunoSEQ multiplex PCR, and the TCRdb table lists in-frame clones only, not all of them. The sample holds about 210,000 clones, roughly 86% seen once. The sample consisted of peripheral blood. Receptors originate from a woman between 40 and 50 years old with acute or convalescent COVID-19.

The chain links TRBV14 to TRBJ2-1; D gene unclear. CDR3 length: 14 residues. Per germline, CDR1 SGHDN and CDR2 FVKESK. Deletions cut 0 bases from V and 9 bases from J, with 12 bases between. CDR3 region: CASSQDRLVREQFF. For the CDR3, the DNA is TGTGCCAGCAGCCAAGATCGGTTGGTGCGTGAGCAGTTCTTC.

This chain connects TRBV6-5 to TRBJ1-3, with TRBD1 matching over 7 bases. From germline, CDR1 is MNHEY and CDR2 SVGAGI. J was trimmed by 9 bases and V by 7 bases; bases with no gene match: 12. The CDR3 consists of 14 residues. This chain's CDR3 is CASTQGQGVITIYF. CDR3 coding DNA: TGTGCCAGCACCCAAGGCCAGGGGGTGATCACCATATATTTT.

The CDR3: CASSERGVYEQYF. The CDR3 DNA sequence: TGTGCCAGCAGTGAAAGGGGCGTCTACGAGCAGTACTTC. V gene TRBV2 combines with J gene TRBJ2-7; perhaps TRBD1 as D (5 bases). V was trimmed by 2 bases and J by 3 bases, leaving 8 bases between them. The CDR3 contains 13 residues. Germline values: CDR1 SNHLY, CDR2 FYNNEI.

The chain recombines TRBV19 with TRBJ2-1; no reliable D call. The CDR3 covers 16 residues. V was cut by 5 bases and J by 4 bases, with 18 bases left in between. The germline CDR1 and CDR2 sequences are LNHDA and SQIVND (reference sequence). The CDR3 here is CASSSGSGYLYNEQFF. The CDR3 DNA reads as TGTGCCAGTAGTTCTGGGTCAGGATATCTTTACAATGAGCAGTTCTTC.

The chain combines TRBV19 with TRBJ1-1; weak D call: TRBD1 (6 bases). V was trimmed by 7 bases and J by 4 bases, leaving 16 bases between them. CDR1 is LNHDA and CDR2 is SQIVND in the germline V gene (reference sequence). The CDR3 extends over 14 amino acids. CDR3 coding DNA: TGTGCCAGTACCCCACAGGGAAGGGCCACTGAAGCTTTCTTT. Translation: CASTPQGRATEAFF.

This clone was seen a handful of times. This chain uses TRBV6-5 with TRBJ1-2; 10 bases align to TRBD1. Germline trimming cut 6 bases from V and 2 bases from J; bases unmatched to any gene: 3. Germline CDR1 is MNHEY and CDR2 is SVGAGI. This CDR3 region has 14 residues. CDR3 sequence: CASRQTGGNYGYTF. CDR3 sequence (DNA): TGTGCCAGCAGACAGACAGGGGGCAACTATGGCTACACCTTC.

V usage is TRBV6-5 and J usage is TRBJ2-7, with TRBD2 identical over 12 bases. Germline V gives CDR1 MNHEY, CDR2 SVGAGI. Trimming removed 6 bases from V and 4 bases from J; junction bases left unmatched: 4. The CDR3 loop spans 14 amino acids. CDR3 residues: CASRGLAGWYEQYF. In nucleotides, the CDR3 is TGTGCCAGCAGAGGACTAGCGGGGTGGTACGAGCAGTACTTC.

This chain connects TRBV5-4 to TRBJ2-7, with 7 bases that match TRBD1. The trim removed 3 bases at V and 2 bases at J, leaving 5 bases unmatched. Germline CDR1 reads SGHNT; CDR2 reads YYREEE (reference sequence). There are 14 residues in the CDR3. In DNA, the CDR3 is TGTGCCAGCAGCTCCCGGGACAGTACCTACGAGCAGTACTTC. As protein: CASSSRDSTYEQYF.

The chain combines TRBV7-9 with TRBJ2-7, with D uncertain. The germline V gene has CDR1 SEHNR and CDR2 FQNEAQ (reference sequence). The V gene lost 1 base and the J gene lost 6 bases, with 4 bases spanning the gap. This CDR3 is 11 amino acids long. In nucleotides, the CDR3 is TGTGCCAGCAGCTTAGGCGCCGAGCAGTACTTC. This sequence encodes CASSLGAEQYF.

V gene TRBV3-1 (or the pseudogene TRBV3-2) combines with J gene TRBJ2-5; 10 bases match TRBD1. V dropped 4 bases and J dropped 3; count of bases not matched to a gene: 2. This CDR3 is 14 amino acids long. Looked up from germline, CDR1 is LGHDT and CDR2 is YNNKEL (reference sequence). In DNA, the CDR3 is TGTGCCAGCAGCCCCGGGACAGGGGAAGAGACCCAGTACTTC. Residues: CASSPGTGEETQYF.

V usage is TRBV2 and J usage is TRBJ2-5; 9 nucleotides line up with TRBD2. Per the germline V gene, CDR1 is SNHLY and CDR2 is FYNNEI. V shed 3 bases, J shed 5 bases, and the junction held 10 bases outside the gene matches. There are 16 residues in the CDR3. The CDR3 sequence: CASSEPVAGVMETQYF. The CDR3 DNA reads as TGTGCCAGCAGTGAGCCTGTAGCGGGAGTAATGGAGACCCAGTACTTC.

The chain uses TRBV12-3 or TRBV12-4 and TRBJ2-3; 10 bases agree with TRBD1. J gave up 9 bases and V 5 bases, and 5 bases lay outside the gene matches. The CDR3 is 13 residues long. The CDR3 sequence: CASSIGTGATQYF. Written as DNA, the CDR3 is TGTGCCAGCAGTATAGGGACAGGGGCCACGCAGTATTTT.

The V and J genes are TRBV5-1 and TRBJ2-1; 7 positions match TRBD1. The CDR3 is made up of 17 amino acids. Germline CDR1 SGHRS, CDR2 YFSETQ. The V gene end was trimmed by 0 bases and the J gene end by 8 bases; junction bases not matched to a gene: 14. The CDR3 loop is CASSLGPKGAGGDEQFF. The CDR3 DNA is TGCGCCAGCAGCTTGGGCCCCAAGGGGGCGGGTGGCGATGAGCAGTTCTTC.

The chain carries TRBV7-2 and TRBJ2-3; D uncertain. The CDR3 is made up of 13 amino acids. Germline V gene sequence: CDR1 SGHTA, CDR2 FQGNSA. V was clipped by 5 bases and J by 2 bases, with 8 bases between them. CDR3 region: CASSLQVTDTQYF. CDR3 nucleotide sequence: TGTGCCAGCAGCCTTCAGGTCACAGATACGCAGTATTTT.

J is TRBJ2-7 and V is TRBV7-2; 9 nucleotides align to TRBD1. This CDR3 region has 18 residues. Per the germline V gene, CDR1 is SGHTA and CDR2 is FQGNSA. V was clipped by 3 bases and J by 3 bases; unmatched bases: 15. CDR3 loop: CASSFRDRDWAPIYEQYF. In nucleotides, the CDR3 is TGTGCCAGCAGCTTCCGGGACAGGGATTGGGCCCCCATCTACGAGCAGTACTTC.

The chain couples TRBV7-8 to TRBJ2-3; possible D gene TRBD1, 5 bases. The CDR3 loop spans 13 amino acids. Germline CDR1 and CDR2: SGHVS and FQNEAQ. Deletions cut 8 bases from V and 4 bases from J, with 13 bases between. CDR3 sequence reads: CASLTPGPDTQYF. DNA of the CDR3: TGTGCCAGCTTAACTCCAGGGCCAGATACGCAGTATTTT.

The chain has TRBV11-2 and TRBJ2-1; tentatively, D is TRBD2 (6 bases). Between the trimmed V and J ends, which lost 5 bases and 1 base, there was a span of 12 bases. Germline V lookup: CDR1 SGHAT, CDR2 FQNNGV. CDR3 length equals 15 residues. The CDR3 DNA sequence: TGTGCCAGCAGCCCCGGTGGGGGGTCCTACAATGAGCAGTTCTTC. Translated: CASSPGGGSYNEQFF.

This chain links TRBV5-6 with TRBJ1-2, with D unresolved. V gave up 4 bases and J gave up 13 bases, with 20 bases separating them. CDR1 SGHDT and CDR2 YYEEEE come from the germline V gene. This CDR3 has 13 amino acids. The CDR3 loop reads CASSLREAASGTF. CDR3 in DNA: TGTGCCAGCAGCCTGCGGGAGGCGGCTTCGGGCACCTTC.

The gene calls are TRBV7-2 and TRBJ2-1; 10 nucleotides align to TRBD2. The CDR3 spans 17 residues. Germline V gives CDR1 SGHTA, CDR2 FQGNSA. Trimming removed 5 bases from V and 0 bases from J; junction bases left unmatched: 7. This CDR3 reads CASSRHTSGASYNEQFF. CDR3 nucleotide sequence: TGTGCCAGCAGCAGACACACTAGCGGGGCCTCCTACAATGAGCAGTTCTTC. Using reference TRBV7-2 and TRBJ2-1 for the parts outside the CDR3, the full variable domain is GAGVSQSPSNKVTEKGKDVELRCDPISGHTALYWYRQSLGQGLEFLIYFQGNSAPDKSGLPSDRFSAERTGGSVSTLTIQRTQQEDSAVYLCASSRHTSGASYNEQFFGPGTRLTVL.

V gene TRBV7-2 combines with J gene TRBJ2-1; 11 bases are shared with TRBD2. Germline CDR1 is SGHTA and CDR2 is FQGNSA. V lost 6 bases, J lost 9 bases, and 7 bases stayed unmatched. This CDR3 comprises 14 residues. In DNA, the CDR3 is TGTGCCAGCAGGACGACTAGCGGGAAGGGTGAGCAGTTCTTC. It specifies CASRTTSGKGEQFF.

The CDR3 sequence is CASSQFFGLAGGTGGDTQYF. Written as DNA, the CDR3 is TGTGCCAGCAGCCAATTTTTTGGACTAGCGGGAGGAACAGGCGGAGATACGCAGTATTTT. The V and J genes are TRBV14 and TRBJ2-3, with 14 positions matching TRBD2. Trimming cost V 2 bases and J 5 bases; bases outside gene matches: 15. Germline V gene sequence: CDR1 SGHDN, CDR2 FVKESK. The CDR3 length is 20 residues.

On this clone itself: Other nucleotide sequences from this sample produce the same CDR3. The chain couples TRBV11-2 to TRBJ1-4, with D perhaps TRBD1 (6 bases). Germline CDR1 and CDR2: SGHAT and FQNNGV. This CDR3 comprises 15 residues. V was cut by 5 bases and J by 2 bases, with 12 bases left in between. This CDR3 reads CASSLTGTTNEKLFF. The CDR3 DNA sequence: TGTGCCAGCAGCCTCACAGGGACGACTAATGAAAAACTGTTTTTT.

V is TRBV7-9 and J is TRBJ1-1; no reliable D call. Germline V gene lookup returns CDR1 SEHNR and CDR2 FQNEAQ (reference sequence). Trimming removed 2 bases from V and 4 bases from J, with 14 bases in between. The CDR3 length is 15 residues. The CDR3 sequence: CASSLWTRGSTEAFF. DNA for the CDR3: TGTGCCAGCAGCTTATGGACTAGAGGGAGCACTGAAGCTTTCTTT.

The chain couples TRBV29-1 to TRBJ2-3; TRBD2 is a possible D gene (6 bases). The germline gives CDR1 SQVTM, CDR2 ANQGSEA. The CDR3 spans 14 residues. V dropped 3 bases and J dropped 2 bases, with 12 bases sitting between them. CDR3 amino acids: CSVDGTRATDTQYF. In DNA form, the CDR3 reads TGCAGCGTTGATGGGACTCGGGCCACAGATACGCAGTATTTT.